This T cell receptor beta chain was recovered during a study of cytomegalovirus exposure and HLA in healthy donors. V gave up 4 bases and J gave up 0 bases; unmatched junction bases: 12. CDR3 length: 18 amino acids. The germline V gene has CDR1 MNHEY and CDR2 SMNVEV (reference sequence). A multiplex PCR was run with 60 Vbeta primers and 13 Jbeta primers. Original analysis: Later reanalysis found roughly 80 million unique TCR beta chains, around 10 million of them shared. Generated by immunoSEQ multiplex PCR, the TCRdb table keeps only in-frame clones and is missing some. V and J calls and clone size are those listed in that table; D and trimming were worked out from the DNA. The sample holds tens of thousands of clones, approximately 84% seen once.

J is TRBJ1-5 and V is TRBV27; TRBD1 matches at 7 bases. The clonotype originates from a woman aged 45-59 years in good health and CMV-seronegative. The sequenced material came from PBMCs. The CDR3 reads CASSSHHDRESSNQPQHF. The CDR3, as DNA: TGTGCCAGCAGTTCCCACCATGACAGGGAAAGTAGCAATCAGCCCCAGCATTTT.